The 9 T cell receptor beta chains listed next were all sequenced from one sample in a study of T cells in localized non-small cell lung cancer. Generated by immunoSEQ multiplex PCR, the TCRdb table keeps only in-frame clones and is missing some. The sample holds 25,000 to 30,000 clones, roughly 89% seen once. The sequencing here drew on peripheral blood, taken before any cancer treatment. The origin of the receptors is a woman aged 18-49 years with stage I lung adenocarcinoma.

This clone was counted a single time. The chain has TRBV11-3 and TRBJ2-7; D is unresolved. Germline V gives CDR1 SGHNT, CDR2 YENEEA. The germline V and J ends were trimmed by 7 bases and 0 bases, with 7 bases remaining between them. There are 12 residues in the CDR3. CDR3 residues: CASKQSSYEQYF. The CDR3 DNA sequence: TGTGCCAGCAAGCAGAGCTCCTACGAGCAGTACTTC.

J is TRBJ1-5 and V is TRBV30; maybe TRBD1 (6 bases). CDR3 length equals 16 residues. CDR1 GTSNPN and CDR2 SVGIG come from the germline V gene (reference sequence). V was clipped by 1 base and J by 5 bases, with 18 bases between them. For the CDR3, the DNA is TGTGCCTGGAGTGGAGGGACCGGGGGGGCAGATCAGCCCCAGCATTTT. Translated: CAWSGGTGGADQPQHF. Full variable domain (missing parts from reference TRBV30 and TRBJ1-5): SQTIHQWPATLVQPVGSPLSLECTVEGTSNPNLYWYRQAAGRGLQLLFYSVGIGQISSEVPQNLSASRPQDRQFILSSKKLLLSDSGFYLCAWSGGTGGADQPQHFGDGTRLSIL.

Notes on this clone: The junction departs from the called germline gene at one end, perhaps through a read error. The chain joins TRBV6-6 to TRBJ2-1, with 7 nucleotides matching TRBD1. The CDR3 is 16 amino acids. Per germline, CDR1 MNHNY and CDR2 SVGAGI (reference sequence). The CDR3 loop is CASSYSRQGSDNEQFF. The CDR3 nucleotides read TGTGCCAGCAGTTACTCACGACAGGGCTCCGACAATGAGCAGTTCTTC.

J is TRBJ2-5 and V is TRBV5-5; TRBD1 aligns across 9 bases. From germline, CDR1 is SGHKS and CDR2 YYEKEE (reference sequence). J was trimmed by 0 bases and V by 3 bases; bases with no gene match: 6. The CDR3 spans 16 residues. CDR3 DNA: TGTGCCAGCAGCTCTCGGACAGGGGAGTACCAAGAGACCCAGTACTTC. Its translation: CASSSRTGEYQETQYF.

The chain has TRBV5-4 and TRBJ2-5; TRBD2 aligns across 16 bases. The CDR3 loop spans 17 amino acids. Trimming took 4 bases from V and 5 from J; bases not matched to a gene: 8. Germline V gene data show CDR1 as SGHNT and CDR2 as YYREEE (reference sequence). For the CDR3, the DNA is TGTGCCAGCAGCCCCGGGACTAGCGGGAGGGCCCGGGAGACCCAGTACTTC. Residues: CASSPGTSGRARETQYF.

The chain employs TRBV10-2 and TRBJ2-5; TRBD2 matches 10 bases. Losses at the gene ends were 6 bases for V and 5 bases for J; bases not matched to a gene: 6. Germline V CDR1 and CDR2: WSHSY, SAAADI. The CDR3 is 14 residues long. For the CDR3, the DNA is TGCGCCAGCAGGTCTAGCGGGAGTCTGGAGACCCAGTACTTC. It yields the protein CASRSSGSLETQYF.

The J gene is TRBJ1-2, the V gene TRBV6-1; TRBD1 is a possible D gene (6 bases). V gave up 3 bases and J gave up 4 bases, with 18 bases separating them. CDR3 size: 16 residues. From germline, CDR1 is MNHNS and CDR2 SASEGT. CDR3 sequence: CASSEPGHRNPYGYTF. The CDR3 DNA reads TGTGCCAGCAGTGAGCCGGGACACCGAAACCCCTATGGCTACACCTTC.

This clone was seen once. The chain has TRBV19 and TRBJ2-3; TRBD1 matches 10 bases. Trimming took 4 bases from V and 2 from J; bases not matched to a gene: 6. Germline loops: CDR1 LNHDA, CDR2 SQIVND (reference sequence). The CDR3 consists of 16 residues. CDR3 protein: CASSTWDRGPTDTQYF. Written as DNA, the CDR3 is TGTGCCAGTAGTACCTGGGACAGGGGTCCCACAGATACGCAGTATTTT.

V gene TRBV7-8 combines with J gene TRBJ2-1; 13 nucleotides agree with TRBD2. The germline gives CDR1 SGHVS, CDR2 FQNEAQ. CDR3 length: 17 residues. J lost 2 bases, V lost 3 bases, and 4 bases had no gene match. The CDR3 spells CASSLGLAGFPYNEQFF. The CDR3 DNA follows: TGTGCCAGCAGCTTGGGACTAGCGGGGTTCCCCTACAATGAGCAGTTCTTC.